The sequence of this T cell receptor (beta chain) was determined in a study of blood T cell repertoires in COVID-19. Study context: Specimens from acute and convalescent COVID-19 originated in the United States, Italy and Spain. T cells, B-cell-depleted T cells, or PBMCs supplied cDNA or gDNA.

In the original analysis: Estimates of nucleated cell counts were drawn from the amplification of reference gene primers. Libraries were prepared by immunoSEQ multiplex PCR; TCRdb keeps only in-frame clonotypes and omits some of them. V, J and clone size are taken as reported in that table, and D and trimming were inferred from the DNA itself. The sample consists of roughly 70,000 clones, roughly nine tenths of them appearing once. The trim removed 6 bases at V and 0 bases at J, leaving 5 bases unmatched. Looked up from germline, CDR1 is LNHDA and CDR2 is SQIVND (reference sequence). The CDR3 runs to 15 residues.

This sequence was found in an elderly man with acute or convalescent COVID-19. Sequencing input: peripheral blood. The chain recombines TRBV19 with TRBJ1-5, with 7 bases fitting TRBD1. CDR3 coding DNA: TGTGCCAGTAGCCGGGGACAGTTTAGCAATCAGCCCCAGCATTTT. This codes for CASSRGQFSNQPQHF.